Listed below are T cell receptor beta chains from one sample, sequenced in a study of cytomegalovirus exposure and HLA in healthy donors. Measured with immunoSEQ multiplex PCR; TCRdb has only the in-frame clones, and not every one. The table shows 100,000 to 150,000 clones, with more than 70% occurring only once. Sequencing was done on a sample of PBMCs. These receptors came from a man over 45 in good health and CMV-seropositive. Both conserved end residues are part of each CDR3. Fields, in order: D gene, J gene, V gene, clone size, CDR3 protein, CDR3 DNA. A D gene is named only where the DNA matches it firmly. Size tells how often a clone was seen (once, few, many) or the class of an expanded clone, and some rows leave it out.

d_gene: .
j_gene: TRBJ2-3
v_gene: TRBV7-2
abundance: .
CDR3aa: CASSQLRTFRDTQYF
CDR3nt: TGTGCCAGCAGCCAACTACGAACTTTCAGAGATACGCAGTATTTT

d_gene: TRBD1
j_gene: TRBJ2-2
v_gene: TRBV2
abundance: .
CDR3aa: CASSQRQGGSSGELFF
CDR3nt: TGTGCCAGCAGCCAGCGACAGGGCGGCTCCTCCGGGGAGCTGTTTTTT

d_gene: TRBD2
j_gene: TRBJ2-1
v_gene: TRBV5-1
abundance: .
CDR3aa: CASSPLAGGLSEQFF
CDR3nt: TGCGCCAGCAGCCCGCTAGCGGGGGGGCTTAGTGAGCAGTTCTTC

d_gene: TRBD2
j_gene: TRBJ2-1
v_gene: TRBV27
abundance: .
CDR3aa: CASSLGGLVGGEQFF
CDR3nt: TGTGCCAGCAGTTTAGGGGGACTAGTTGGTGGTGAGCAGTTCTTC

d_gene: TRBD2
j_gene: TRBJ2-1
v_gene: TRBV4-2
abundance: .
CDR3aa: CASSQDSGRTDNEQFF
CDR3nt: TGTGCCAGCAGCCAAGATTCCGGGAGGACGGACAATGAGCAGTTCTTC

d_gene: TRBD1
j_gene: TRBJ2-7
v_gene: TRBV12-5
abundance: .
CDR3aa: CASGSAPRTGTNEQYF
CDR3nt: TGTGCTAGTGGTTCGGCACCCCGGACAGGGACCAACGAGCAGTACTTC

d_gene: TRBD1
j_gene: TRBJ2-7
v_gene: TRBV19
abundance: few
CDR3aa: CASSKGQGATYEQYF
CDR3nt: TGTGCCAGTAGTAAGGGACAGGGAGCAACCTACGAGCAGTACTTC

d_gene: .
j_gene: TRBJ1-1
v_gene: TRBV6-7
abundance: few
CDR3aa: CASSYPPTSSAFF
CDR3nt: TGTGCCAGCAGTTACCCCCCTACTTCCTCAGCTTTCTTT

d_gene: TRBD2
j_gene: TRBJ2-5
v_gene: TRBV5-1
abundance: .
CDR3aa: CASSTGLAGGRETQYF
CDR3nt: TGCGCCAGCAGCACCGGACTAGCGGGGGGACGTGAGACCCAGTACTTC

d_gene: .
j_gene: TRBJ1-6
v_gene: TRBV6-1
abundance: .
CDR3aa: CASSESSQGNSPLHF
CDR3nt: TGTGCCAGCAGTGAGTCGAGTCAGGGGAATTCACCCCTCCACTTT

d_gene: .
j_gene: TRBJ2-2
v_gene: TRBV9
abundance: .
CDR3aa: CASSGTSPGELFF
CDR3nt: TGTGCCAGCAGCGGTACTAGCCCCGGGGAGCTGTTTTTT

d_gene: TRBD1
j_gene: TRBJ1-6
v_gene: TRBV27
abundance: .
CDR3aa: CASSERQGLNSPLHF
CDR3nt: TGTGCCAGCAGTGAGCGACAGGGTTTGAATTCACCCCTCCACTTT

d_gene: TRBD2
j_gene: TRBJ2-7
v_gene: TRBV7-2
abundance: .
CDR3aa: CASSYGTSPNEQYF
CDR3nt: TGTGCCAGCAGTTACGGGACTAGCCCCAACGAGCAGTACTTC

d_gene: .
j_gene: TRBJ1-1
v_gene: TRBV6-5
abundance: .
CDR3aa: CASSYTGLTEAFF
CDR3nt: TGTGCCAGCAGTTACACAGGACTAACTGAAGCTTTCTTT

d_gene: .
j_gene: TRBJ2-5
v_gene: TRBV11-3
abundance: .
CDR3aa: CASSRDGAQETQYF
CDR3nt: TGTGCCAGCAGCAGGGATGGGGCCCAAGAGACCCAGTACTTC

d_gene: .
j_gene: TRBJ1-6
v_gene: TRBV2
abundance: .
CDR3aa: CASSDRMNNSPLHF
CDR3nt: TGTGCCAGCAGTGACAGGATGAATAATTCACCCCTCCACTTT

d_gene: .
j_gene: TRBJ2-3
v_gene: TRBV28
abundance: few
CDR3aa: CASSSPKGEGDTQYF
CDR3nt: TGTGCCAGCAGCTCACCAAAGGGAGAAGGAGATACGCAGTATTTT

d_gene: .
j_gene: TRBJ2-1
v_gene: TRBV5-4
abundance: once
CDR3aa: CASSQGGQDNEQFF
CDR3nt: TGTGCCAGCTCCCAGGGGGGCCAAGACAATGAGCAGTTCTTC

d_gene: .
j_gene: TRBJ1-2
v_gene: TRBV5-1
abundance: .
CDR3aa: CASSLDSFYGYTF
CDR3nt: TGCGCCAGCAGCTTGGACAGTTTCTATGGCTACACCTTC

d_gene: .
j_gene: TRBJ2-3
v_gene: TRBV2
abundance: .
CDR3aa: CASTTPGVFTDTQYF
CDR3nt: TGTGCCAGCACCACCCCAGGCGTATTCACCGATACGCAGTATTTT

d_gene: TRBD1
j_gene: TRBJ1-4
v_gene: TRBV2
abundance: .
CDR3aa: CASRGTGLEKLFF
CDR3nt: TGTGCCAGCAGAGGGACAGGGCTTGAAAAACTGTTTTTT

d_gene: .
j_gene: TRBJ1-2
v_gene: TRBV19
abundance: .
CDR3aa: CASSIPSMAPRNYGYTF
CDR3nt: TGTGCCAGTAGTATACCGTCTATGGCCCCGAGGAACTATGGCTACACCTTC

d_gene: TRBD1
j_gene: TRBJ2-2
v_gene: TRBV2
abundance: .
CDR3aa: CASSLQGTTGELFF
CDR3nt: TGTGCCAGCAGCCTACAGGGGACAACCGGGGAGCTGTTTTTT

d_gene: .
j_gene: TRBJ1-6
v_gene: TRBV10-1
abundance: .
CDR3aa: CASSTGPNSPLHF
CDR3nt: TGCGCCAGCAGCACAGGGCCCAATTCACCCCTCCACTTT

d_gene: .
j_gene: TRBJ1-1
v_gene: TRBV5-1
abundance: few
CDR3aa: CASSLGRRNTEAFF
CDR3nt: TGCGCCAGCAGCTTAGGCAGGCGGAACACTGAAGCTTTCTTT

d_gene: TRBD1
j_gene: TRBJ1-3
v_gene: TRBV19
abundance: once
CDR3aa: CASKTQGAGNTIYF
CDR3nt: TGTGCCAGTAAAACTCAGGGGGCTGGAAACACCATATATTTT

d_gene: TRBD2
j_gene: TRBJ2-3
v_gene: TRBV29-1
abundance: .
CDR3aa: CSVRTSDTDTQYF
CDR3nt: TGCAGCGTCCGGACTAGCGACACAGATACGCAGTATTTT